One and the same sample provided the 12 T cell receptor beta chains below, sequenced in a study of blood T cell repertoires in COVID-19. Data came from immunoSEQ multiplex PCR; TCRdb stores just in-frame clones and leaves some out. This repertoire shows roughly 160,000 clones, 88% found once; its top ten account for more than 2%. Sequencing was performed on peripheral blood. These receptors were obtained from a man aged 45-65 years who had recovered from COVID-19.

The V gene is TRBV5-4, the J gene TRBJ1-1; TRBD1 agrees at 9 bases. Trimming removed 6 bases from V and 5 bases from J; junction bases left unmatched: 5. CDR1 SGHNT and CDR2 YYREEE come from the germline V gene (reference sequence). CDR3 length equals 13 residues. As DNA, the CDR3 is TGTGCCAGCATACGACAGGGGGAAACTGAAGCTTTCTTT. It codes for CASIRQGETEAFF.

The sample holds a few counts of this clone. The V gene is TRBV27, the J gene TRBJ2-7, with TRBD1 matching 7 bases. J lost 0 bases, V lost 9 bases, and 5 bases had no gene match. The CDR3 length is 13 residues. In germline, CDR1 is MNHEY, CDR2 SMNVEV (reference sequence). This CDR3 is CASSNRGSYEQYF. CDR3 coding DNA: TGTGCCAGTTCAAACAGGGGCTCCTACGAGCAGTACTTC.

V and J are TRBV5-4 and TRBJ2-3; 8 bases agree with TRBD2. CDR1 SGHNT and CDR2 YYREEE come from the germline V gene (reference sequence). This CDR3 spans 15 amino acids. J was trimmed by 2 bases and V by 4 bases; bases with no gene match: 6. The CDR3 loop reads CASSPRGGDTDTQYF. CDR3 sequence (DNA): TGTGCCAGCAGCCCCCGGGGGGGCGACACAGATACGCAGTATTTT.

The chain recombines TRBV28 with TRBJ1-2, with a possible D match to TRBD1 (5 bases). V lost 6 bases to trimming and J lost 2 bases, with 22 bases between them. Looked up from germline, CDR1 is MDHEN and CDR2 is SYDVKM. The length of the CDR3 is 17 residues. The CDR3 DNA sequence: TGTGCCAGCAGCCACGGGCTTGACAGACCGCCCAACTATGGCTACACCTTC. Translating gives CASSHGLDRPPNYGYTF.

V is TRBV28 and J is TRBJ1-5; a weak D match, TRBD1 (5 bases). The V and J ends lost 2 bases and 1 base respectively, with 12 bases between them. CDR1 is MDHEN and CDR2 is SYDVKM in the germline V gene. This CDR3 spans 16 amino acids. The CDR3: CASSLQGVRSNQPQHF. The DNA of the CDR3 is TGTGCCAGCAGTTTACAAGGGGTTAGGAGCAATCAGCCCCAGCATTTT.

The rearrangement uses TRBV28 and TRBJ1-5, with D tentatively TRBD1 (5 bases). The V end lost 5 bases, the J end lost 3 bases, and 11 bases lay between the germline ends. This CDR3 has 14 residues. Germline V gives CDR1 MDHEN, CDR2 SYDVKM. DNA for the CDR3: TGTGCCAGCAGTCAAAGACAGAACAATCAGCCCCAGCATTTT. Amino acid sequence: CASSQRQNNQPQHF.

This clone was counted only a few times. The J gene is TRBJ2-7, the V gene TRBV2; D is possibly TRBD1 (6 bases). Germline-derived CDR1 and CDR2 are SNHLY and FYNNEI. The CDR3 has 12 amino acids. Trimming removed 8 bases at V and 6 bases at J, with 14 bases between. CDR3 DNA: TGTGCCAGCGGGACAAAGATTGTCGAGCAGTACTTC. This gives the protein CASGTKIVEQYF.

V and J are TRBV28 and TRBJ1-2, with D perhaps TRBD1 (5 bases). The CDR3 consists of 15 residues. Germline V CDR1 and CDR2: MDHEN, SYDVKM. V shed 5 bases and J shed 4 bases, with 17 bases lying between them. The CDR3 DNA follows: TGTGCCAGCAGTGCAGGGTTCCCAACTGGCTATGGCTACACCTTC. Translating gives CASSAGFPTGYGYTF.

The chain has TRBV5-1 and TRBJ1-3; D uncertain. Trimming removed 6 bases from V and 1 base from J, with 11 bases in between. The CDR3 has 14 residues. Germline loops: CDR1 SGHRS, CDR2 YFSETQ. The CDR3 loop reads CASTEGGSGNTIYF. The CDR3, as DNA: TGCGCCAGCACGGAGGGCGGGTCTGGAAACACCATATATTTT.

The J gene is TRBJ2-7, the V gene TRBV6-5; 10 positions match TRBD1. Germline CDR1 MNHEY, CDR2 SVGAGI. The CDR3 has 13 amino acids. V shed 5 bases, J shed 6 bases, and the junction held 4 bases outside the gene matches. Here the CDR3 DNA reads TGTGCCAGCAGTATTGGGACAGGGGTCGAGCAGTACTTC. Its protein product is CASSIGTGVEQYF.

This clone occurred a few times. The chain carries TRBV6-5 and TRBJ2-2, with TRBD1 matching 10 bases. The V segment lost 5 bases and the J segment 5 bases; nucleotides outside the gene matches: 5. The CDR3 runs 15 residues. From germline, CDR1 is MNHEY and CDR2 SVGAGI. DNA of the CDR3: TGTGCCAGCAGTCTGGGACAGGGGCGGACCGGGGAGCTGTTTTTT. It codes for CASSLGQGRTGELFF.

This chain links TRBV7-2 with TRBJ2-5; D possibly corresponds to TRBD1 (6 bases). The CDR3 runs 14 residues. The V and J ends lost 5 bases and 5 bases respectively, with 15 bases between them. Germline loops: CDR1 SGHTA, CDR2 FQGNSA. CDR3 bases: TGTGCCAGCAGCCGCAGGGGCCCTGCTGAGACCCAGTACTTC. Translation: CASSRRGPAETQYF.